These 10 T cell receptor beta chains share one sample of origin, sequenced in a study of control samples from healthy donors and cancer patients. Sequencing was performed with immunoSEQ multiplex PCR; in TCRdb, only in-frame clones are kept and a portion is missing. The profile shows 150,000 or so clones, approximately 93% of them singletons. Source material: blood. The origin of the receptors is a man in his forties or fifties in good health.

This clone occurred once. V usage is TRBV10-3 and J usage is TRBJ2-7; D might be TRBD1 or TRBD2, each matching 6 bases. The CDR3 covers 15 residues. V dropped 2 bases and J dropped 3 bases, with 14 bases sitting between them. Germline-derived CDR1 and CDR2 are ENHRY and SYGVKD. CDR3 bases: TGTGCCATCAGTGAGGGGGTGAGGGGGGACTACGAGCAGTACTTC. Residues: CAISEGVRGDYEQYF.

This clone was recorded once. This chain links TRBV5-4 with TRBJ2-7; tentative D call: TRBD2 (6 bases). V lost 4 bases and J 7 bases, leaving 15 bases between the germline ends. The length of the CDR3 is 13 residues. Germline V gene sequence: CDR1 SGHNT, CDR2 YYREEE (reference sequence). CDR3 sequence: CASSATPRGEQYF. CDR3 nucleotides: TGTGCCAGCAGCGCCACCCCACGGGGGGAGCAGTACTTC. Combining the CDR3 with reference TRBV5-4 and TRBJ2-7 gives the whole variable domain ETGVTQSPTHLIKTRGQQVTLRCSSQSGHNTVSWYQQALGQGPQFIFQYYREEENGRGNFPPRFSGLQFPNYSSELNVNALELDDSALYLCASSATPRGEQYFGPGTRLTVT.

This chain links TRBV6-6 with TRBJ2-1; the D is unclear. The V gene's germline CDR1 is MNHNY and CDR2 SVGAGI (reference sequence). This CDR3 has 13 residues. The V and J ends lost 6 bases and 4 bases respectively, with 10 bases between them. The CDR3 nucleotides read TGTGCCAGCAGCGACCCTGAATACAATGAGCAGTTCTTC. As protein: CASSDPEYNEQFF.

A remark on this clone: The sample holds other DNA sequences that translate to the same CDR3. The chain recombines TRBV3-1 (or the pseudogene TRBV3-2) with TRBJ1-2; unclear D gene. The V gene's germline CDR1 is LGHDT and CDR2 YNNKEL (reference sequence). With 3 bases removed from V and 0 bases from J, the gap between germline ends came to 2 bases. The CDR3 is 12 amino acids. The CDR3 loop reads CASSQANYGYTF. The CDR3 DNA follows: TGTGCCAGCAGCCAGGCTAACTATGGCTACACCTTC.

This clone was counted a single time. V and J are TRBV27 and TRBJ1-2; D not certain. The CDR3 runs 13 residues. V lost 3 bases to trimming and J lost 2 bases, with 7 bases between them. The germline gives CDR1 MNHEY, CDR2 SMNVEV (reference sequence). CDR3 nucleotides: TGTGCCAGCAGTTTTGGGCGGAACTATGGCTACACCTTC. Translating it yields CASSFGRNYGYTF.

The V gene is TRBV11-2, the J gene TRBJ2-2, with no clear D. Trimming cost V 5 bases and J 2 bases, with 3 bases left between them. The CDR3 totals 12 residues. CDR1 and CDR2 (germline): SGHAT, FQNNGV. The CDR3 reads CASSPNTGELFF. DNA for the CDR3: TGTGCCAGCAGCCCCAACACCGGGGAGCTGTTTTTT. The variable domain in full, with the rest retrieved from reference TRBV11-2 and TRBJ2-2, is EAGVAQSPRYKIIEKRQSVAFWCNPISGHATLYWYQQILGQGPKLLIQFQNNGVVDDSQLPKDRFSAERLKGVDSTLKIQPAKLEDSAVYLCASSPNTGELFFGEGSRLTVL.

This sequence joins TRBV25-1 and TRBJ1-2; 9 positions match TRBD1. Germline V gives CDR1 MGHDK, CDR2 SYGVNS. V lost 1 base and J lost 4; bases outside the gene matches: 7. CDR3 size: 16 residues. For the CDR3, the DNA is TGTGCCAGCAGTGAATGGGGGACAGGGCTTGCCTATGGCTACACCTTC. Encoded protein: CASSEWGTGLAYGYTF.

V is TRBV27 and J is TRBJ2-3; D might be TRBD1 (6 bases). Trimming cost V 4 bases and J 1 base, with 15 bases left between them. The CDR3 sequence is 16 residues long. CDR1 and CDR2 from the germline V gene are MNHEY and SMNVEV (reference sequence). In DNA form, the CDR3 reads TGTGCCAGCAGTTCCACTACACAGGGCGGCACAGATACGCAGTATTTT. This codes for CASSSTTQGGTDTQYF.

The rearrangement joins TRBV28 to TRBJ1-2, with unresolved D. Germline CDR1 is MDHEN and CDR2 is SYDVKM. CDR3 length: 13 residues. V was trimmed by 3 bases and J by 3 bases, leaving 8 bases between them. The CDR3 DNA follows: TGTGCCAGCAGTTTTTCCCGGTACTATGGCTACACCTTC. Amino acid sequence: CASSFSRYYGYTF.

The CDR3 here is CATTDRQGAYNEQFF. The DNA of the CDR3 is TGTGCCACCACGGACCGACAGGGGGCCTACAATGAGCAGTTCTTC. The chain uses TRBV6-6 and TRBJ2-1; 9 bases are a match to TRBD1. This CDR3 is 15 amino acids long. With 10 bases clipped from V and 2 bases from J, the junction kept 9 bases outside the gene matches. The germline gives CDR1 MNHNY, CDR2 SVGAGI (reference sequence).